Below are 9 T cell receptor beta chains sequenced from a single sample in a study of cytomegalovirus exposure and HLA in healthy donors. Assay: immunoSEQ multiplex PCR; the TCRdb copy retains only in-frame clones and omits some. The sample has more than 150,000 clones; 88% are singletons. The sequenced sample consisted of PBMCs. The receptors stem from a man between 18 and 29 years old in good health and CMV-seronegative.

The rearrangement links TRBV6-5 to TRBJ1-2; 10 nucleotides agree with TRBD1. Germline lookup yields CDR1 MNHEY and CDR2 SVGAGI. There are 13 residues in the CDR3. Germline trimming cut 10 bases from V and 4 bases from J; bases unmatched to any gene: 6. CDR3 loop: CAIRTGGGYGYTF. Written as DNA, the CDR3 is TGTGCCATCCGGACAGGGGGGGGCTATGGCTACACCTTC.

J is TRBJ2-2 and V is TRBV27; possible D gene TRBD1, 6 bases. Trimming took 5 bases from V and 7 from J, leaving 14 bases between them. The germline V gene encodes CDR1 MNHEY and CDR2 SMNVEV (reference sequence). This CDR3 contains 14 residues. CDR3: CASSRQGNRGELFF. CDR3 DNA: TGTGCCAGCAGTCGGCAGGGGAATCGCGGGGAGCTGTTTTTT.

The chain links TRBV6-1 to TRBJ1-5; maybe TRBD1 (5 bases). Trimming removed 0 bases at V and 4 bases at J, with 13 bases between. CDR1 is MNHNS, CDR2 SASEGT, per germline. CDR3 length equals 16 residues. The CDR3 DNA follows: TGTGCCAGCAGTGAAGCTGGGGGGGTTGGAAATCAGCCCCAGCATTTT. Translating gives CASSEAGGVGNQPQHF.

The V and J genes are TRBV29-1 and TRBJ2-1, with a tentative D call TRBD1 (6 bases). V gave up 2 bases and J gave up 4 bases, with 15 bases separating them. There are 15 residues in the CDR3. Germline V lookup: CDR1 SQVTM, CDR2 ANQGSEA. CDR3 loop: CSVESGTYRYNEQFF. Here the CDR3 DNA reads TGCAGCGTTGAATCCGGGACATACAGATACAATGAGCAGTTCTTC.

The chain recombines TRBV27 with TRBJ2-7; 7 bases are a match to TRBD1. CDR1 is MNHEY and CDR2 is SMNVEV in the germline V gene (reference sequence). V lost 5 bases, J lost 2 bases, and 6 bases stayed unmatched. This CDR3 has 14 amino acids. CDR3 in amino acids: CASSPNRGPYEQYF. In DNA, the CDR3 is TGTGCCAGCAGTCCTAACAGGGGCCCCTACGAGCAGTACTTC.

The gene calls are TRBV4-3 and TRBJ1-2, with D possibly being TRBD1 (5 bases). From germline, CDR1 is LGHNA and CDR2 YSLEER. The V end was cut by 1 base, the J end by 3 bases, with 12 bases between. The CDR3 covers 15 residues. CDR3 loop: CASSQGTRDYYGYTF. The CDR3 nucleotides read TGCGCCAGCAGCCAAGGTACCAGGGACTACTATGGCTACACCTTC.

The chain joins TRBV7-2 to TRBJ1-2; a possible D gene is TRBD1 (5 bases). The CDR3 has 17 amino acids. Germline CDR1 and CDR2: SGHTA and FQGNSA. Trimming took off 2 bases at V and 0 bases at J, with 16 bases between the two ends. The CDR3 coding sequence is TGTGCCAGCAGCTTAATCGGCAGGGCTCGAGCTAACTATGGCTACACCTTC. This sequence encodes CASSLIGRARANYGYTF.

This clone was seen a single time. This chain joins TRBV5-1 and TRBJ2-1; TRBD2 aligns across 10 bases. The germline gives CDR1 SGHRS, CDR2 YFSETQ. V lost 3 bases, J lost 7 bases, and 7 bases stayed unmatched. The CDR3 length is 15 residues. This CDR3 reads CASSSLAGAGNEQFF. The CDR3 DNA sequence: TGCGCCAGCAGCTCTCTAGCGGGGGCAGGGAATGAGCAGTTCTTC.

V gene TRBV4-1 combines with J gene TRBJ2-3; D gene ambiguous. The CDR3 spans 16 residues. Trimming cost V 4 bases and J 4 bases, with 18 bases left between them. In germline, CDR1 is MGHRA, CDR2 YSYEKL. In nucleotides, the CDR3 is TGCGCCAGCAGCCGCCGGGTGAGCGAAGAATCAGATACGCAGTATTTT. It specifies CASSRRVSEESDTQYF.